This TCR beta chain was recorded in a study of circulating and synovial CD4+ cells in juvenile arthritis. Patients with active juvenile idiopathic arthritis donated these samples. General observations from the study: CPL and bulk CD4 samples differed at least tenfold in T cell genomes.

The data were produced by immunoSEQ multiplex PCR, yet TCRdb's version contains in-frame clones alone and is incomplete. The sample lists some 35,000 clones; around 95% were seen once. Concerning this clone: Its antigen is currently unknown.

The specimen was CD4+ T cells from blood. The TCR originated in a human donor with juvenile idiopathic arthritis.

CDR3 bases: TGCAGCGGGAGAGAAAAGGGGGGGGAGACGGATCCTGGTGAAGCTTTCTTT. Translating gives CSGREKGGETDPGEAFF. This chain uses TRBV29-1 with TRBJ1-1, with TRBD1 as a possible D gene (6 bases). The V end lost 7 bases, the J end lost 7 bases, and 31 bases lay between the germline ends. CDR3 size: 17 residues. Germline-derived CDR1 and CDR2 are SQVTM and ANQGSEA.